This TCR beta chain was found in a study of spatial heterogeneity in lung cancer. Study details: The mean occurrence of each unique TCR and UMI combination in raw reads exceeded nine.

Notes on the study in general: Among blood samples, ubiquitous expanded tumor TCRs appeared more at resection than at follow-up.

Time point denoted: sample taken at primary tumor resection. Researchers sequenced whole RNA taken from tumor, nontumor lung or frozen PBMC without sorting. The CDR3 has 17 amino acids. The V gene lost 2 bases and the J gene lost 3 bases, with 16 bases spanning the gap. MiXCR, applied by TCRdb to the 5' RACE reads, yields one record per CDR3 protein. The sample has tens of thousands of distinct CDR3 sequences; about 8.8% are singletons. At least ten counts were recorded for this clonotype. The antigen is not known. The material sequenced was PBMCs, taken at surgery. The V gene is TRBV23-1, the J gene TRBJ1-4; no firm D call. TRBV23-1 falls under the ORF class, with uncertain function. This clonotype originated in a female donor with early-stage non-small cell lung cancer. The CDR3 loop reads CASSQARPRPANEKLFF. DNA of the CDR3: TGCGCCAGCAGTCAAGCTCGCCCCCGGCCAGCTAATGAAAAACTGTTTTTT.